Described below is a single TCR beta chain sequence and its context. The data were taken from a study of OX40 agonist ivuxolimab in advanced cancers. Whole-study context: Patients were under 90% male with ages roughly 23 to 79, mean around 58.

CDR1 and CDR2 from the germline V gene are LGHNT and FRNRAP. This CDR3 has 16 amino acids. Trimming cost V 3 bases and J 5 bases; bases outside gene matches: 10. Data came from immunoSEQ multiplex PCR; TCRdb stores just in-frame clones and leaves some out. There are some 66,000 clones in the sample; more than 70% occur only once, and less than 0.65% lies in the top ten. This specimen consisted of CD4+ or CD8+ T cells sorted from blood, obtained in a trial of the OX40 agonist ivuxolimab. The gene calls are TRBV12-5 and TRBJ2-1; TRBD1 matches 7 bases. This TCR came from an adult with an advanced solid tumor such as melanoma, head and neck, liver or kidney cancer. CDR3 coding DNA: TGTGCTAGTGGTTTCCCTCACAGGGGACGAAACAATGAGCAGTTCTTC. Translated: CASGFPHRGRNNEQFF.